A single sample gave rise to the 12 T cell receptor beta chains below, sequenced in a study of cytomegalovirus exposure and HLA in healthy donors. Researchers ran the PCR with 60 Vbeta and 13 Jbeta primers. Measured with immunoSEQ multiplex PCR; TCRdb has only the in-frame clones, and not every one. The sample yields roughly 66,000 clones, about 60% seen once. Sequenced: PBMCs. The receptors originated from a woman aged 50 to 65 in good health and CMV-seronegative.

The CDR3 region has the DNA TGTGCCAGCAGTTACCAGGGAACAGGGGGCGCCGAGCAGTACTTC. It codes for CASSYQGTGGAEQYF. V and J are TRBV6-5 and TRBJ2-7, with 9 bases aligning to TRBD1. This CDR3 spans 15 amino acids. The J segment lost 6 bases and the V segment lost 2 bases, leaving 8 bases of the junction unmatched. CDR1 is MNHEY, CDR2 SVGAGI, per germline.

This clone has just a few counts. The germline gene is not matched at one end of the junction; a read error may be the cause. The chain links TRBV11-3 to TRBJ2-7; maybe TRBD2 (6 bases). The germline V gene has CDR1 SGHNT and CDR2 YENEEA. The CDR3 contains 15 residues. The CDR3 is CASSPQGPTAGRPNF. The CDR3 DNA reads as TGTGCCAGCAGCCCGCAAGGACCCACTGCGGGACGACCAAACTTC.

This clone has just a few counts. The chain links TRBV5-1 to TRBJ2-7; 7 bases match TRBD1. Germline trimming cut 0 bases from V and 3 bases from J; bases unmatched to any gene: 3. Germline assignment: CDR1 SGHRS and CDR2 YFSETQ. CDR3 length equals 14 residues. CDR3 in DNA: TGCGCCAGCAGCTTGGGTAGACAGGGCTACGAGCAGTACTTC. It specifies CASSLGRQGYEQYF. Filled out from reference TRBV5-1 and TRBJ2-7, the complete variable domain reads KAGVTQTPRYLIKTRGQQVTLSCSPISGHRSVSWYQQTPGQGLQFLFEYFSETQRNKGNFPGRFSGRQFSNSRSEMNVSTLELGDSALYLCASSLGRQGYEQYFGPGTRLTVT.

This clone has only a few counts. The rearrangement links TRBV30 to TRBJ1-1; TRBD1 matches 7 bases. The V and J ends lost 0 bases and 4 bases, in that order; junction bases with no gene match: 8. Germline V gene lookup returns CDR1 GTSNPN and CDR2 SVGIG (reference sequence). The CDR3 length is 15 residues. CDR3 loop: CAWSVRDSLITEAFF. CDR3 DNA: TGTGCCTGGAGTGTACGGGACAGCCTTATCACTGAAGCTTTCTTT.

The rearrangement joins TRBV5-1 to TRBJ2-7, with D perhaps TRBD1 (6 bases). Germline V gives CDR1 SGHRS, CDR2 YFSETQ. Trimming left V 4 bases short and J 3 bases short, with 14 bases between. The CDR3 extends over 14 amino acids. The chain's CDR3 is CASSVQGIHYEQYF. In DNA, the CDR3 is TGCGCCAGCAGCGTACAGGGTATCCACTACGAGCAGTACTTC.

The gene calls are TRBV6-5 and TRBJ2-7, with D possibly being TRBD2 (6 bases). V shed 8 bases and J shed 5 bases, with 19 bases lying between them. The CDR3 runs to 14 residues. Germline assignment: CDR1 MNHEY and CDR2 SVGAGI. This CDR3 reads CASGESGGADEQYF. The CDR3 DNA follows: TGTGCCAGCGGGGAGAGCGGAGGGGCGGACGAGCAGTACTTC.

The rearrangement joins TRBV5-6 to TRBJ2-7; D is perhaps TRBD1 (8 bases). Trimming took off 3 bases at V and 6 bases at J, with 16 bases between the two ends. The CDR3 runs to 14 residues. Germline lookup yields CDR1 SGHDT and CDR2 YYEEEE. The CDR3 loop is CASSWTTGEGEQYF. The CDR3 nucleotides read TGTGCCAGCAGCTGGACGACAGGGGAGGGCGAGCAGTACTTC.

The J gene is TRBJ1-6, the V gene TRBV5-1, with D possibly being TRBD1 (6 bases). V lost 0 bases and J lost 7, with 8 bases in between. CDR1 is SGHRS and CDR2 is YFSETQ in the germline V gene. There are 14 residues in the CDR3. The CDR3 loop reads CASSLGQANSPLHF. The CDR3 coding sequence is TGCGCCAGCAGCTTGGGACAGGCCAATTCACCCCTCCACTTT.

This clone was counted once. The J gene is TRBJ2-7, the V gene TRBV10-2; 9 nucleotides line up with TRBD1. V lost 3 bases to trimming and J lost 0 bases; unmatched junction nucleotides: 9. The CDR3 covers 17 residues. Germline loops: CDR1 WSHSY, CDR2 SAAADI. Here the CDR3 DNA reads TGCGCCAGCAGTGATCCTGGGGGGACAGGGAGCTCCTACGAGCAGTACTTC. Amino acids: CASSDPGGTGSSYEQYF.

This sequence joins TRBV27 and TRBJ1-3; D is undetermined. Looked up from germline, CDR1 is MNHEY and CDR2 is SMNVEV (reference sequence). Trimming cost V 6 bases and J 2 bases, with 11 bases left between them. This CDR3 has 14 amino acids. CDR3 nucleotides: TGTGCCAGCAGGCCCGGGTGGCCTGGAAACACCATATATTTT. Translating it yields CASRPGWPGNTIYF.

The CDR3 coding sequence is TGCAGTGCTCTCATTTCAGTTGAAGCTTTCTTT. Residues: CSALISVEAFF. The V and J genes are TRBV20-1 and TRBJ1-1; D gene ambiguous. Germline CDR1 reads DFQATT; CDR2 reads SNEGSKA (reference sequence). The CDR3 is 11 amino acids. Trimming took 5 bases from V and 7 from J, leaving 11 bases between them.

This clone came up once. The V and J genes are TRBV5-1 and TRBJ2-3; 11 nucleotides line up with TRBD2. Germline V gene sequence: CDR1 SGHRS, CDR2 YFSETQ. The CDR3 spans 17 residues. Trimming took 4 bases from V and 2 from J; bases not matched to a gene: 9. CDR3 in amino acids: CASSPGTSGGATDTQYF. DNA of the CDR3: TGCGCCAGCAGCCCCGGGACTAGCGGAGGAGCCACAGATACGCAGTATTTT.